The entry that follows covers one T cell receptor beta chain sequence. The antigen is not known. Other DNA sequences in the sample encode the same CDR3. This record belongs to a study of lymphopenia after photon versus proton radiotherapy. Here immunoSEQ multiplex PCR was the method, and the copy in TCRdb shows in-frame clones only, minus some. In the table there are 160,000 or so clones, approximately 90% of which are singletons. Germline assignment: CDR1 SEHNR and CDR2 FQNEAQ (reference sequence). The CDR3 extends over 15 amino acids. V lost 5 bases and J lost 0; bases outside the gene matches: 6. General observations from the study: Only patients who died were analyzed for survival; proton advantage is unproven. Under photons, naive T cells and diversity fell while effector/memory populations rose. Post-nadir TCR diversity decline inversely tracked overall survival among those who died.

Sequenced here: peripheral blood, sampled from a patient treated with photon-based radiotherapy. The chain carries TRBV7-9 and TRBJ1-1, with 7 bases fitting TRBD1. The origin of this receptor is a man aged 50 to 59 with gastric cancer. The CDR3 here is CASSKRQGMNTEAFF. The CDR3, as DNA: TGTGCCAGCAGCAAGAGACAGGGTATGAACACTGAAGCTTTCTTT. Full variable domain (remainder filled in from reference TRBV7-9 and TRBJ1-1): DTGVSQNPRHKITKRGQNVTFRCDPISEHNRLYWYRQTLGQGPEFLTYFQNEAQLEKSRLLSDRFSAERPKGSFSTLEIQRTEQGDSAMYLCASSKRQGMNTEAFFGQGTRLTVV.